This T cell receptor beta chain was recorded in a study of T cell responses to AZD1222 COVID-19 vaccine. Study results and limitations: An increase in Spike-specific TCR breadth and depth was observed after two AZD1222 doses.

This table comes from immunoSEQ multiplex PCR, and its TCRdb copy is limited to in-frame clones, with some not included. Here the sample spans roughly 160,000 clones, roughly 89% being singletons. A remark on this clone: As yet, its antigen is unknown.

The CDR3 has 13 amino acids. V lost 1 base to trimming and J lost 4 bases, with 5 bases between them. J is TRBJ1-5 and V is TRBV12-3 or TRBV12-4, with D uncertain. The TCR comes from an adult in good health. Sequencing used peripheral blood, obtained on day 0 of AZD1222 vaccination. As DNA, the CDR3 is TGTGCCAGCAGTTTAGTGGAAAATCAGCCCCAGCATTTT. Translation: CASSLVENQPQHF.